These T cell receptor beta chains were read from a single sample in a study of blood T cell repertoires in COVID-19. Assay: immunoSEQ multiplex PCR; the TCRdb copy retains only in-frame clones and omits some. The profile shows some 350,000 clones, around nine tenths of them singletons. The sample taken for sequencing was peripheral blood. All receptors come from a woman under 30 who had recovered from COVID-19. Both conserved end residues are part of each CDR3. Each record gives: D gene, CDR3 length, clone size, V gene, J gene, CDR3 protein, CDR3 DNA. The D gene is left open where the match is weak. Not all rows give a size; the values are once, few, many and, for expanded clones, a class.

>TRBD1|16|few|TRBV6-2/TRBV6-3|TRBJ2-2
CASSYYGTGAAGELFF
TGTGCCAGCAGTTACTATGGGACAGGGGCGGCCGGGGAGCTGTTTTTT
>NA|14|NA|TRBV6-5|TRBJ1-6
CASSYRQGNSPLHF
TGTGCCAGCAGTTACCGGCAGGGGAATTCACCCCTCCACTTT
>TRBD1|15|NA|TRBV29-1|TRBJ1-1
CSVAESRGLNTEAFF
TGCAGCGTTGCGGAAAGCAGGGGGTTGAACACTGAAGCTTTCTTT
>NA|12|NA|TRBV19|TRBJ1-5
CASQDGNQPQHF
TGTGCCAGTCAGGATGGCAATCAGCCCCAGCATTTT
>NA|13|NA|TRBV6-2/TRBV6-3|TRBJ2-3
CASSGLGGDTQYF
TGTGCCAGCAGCGGACTGGGCGGGGATACGCAGTATTTT
>NA|13|NA|TRBV29-1|TRBJ2-1
CSADRGSYNEQFF
TGCAGCGCGGACCGCGGCTCCTACAATGAGCAGTTCTTC
>TRBD2|15|NA|TRBV3-1/TRBV3-2|TRBJ2-1
CASSPRLADNNEQFF
TGTGCCAGCAGCCCCCGGCTAGCGGACAACAATGAGCAGTTCTTC
>NA|18|NA|TRBV27|TRBJ1-4
CASSLSNWGATTNEKLFF
TGTGCCAGCAGTTTATCGAATTGGGGCGCAACAACTAATGAAAAACTGTTTTTT
>NA|15|NA|TRBV7-9|TRBJ2-3
CASSSGRHGTDTQYF
TGTGCCAGCAGCTCTGGGCGCCACGGCACAGATACGCAGTATTTT
>NA|13|NA|TRBV27|TRBJ2-1
CASSSSPHNEQFF
TGTGCCAGCAGTTCTTCCCCCCACAATGAGCAGTTCTTC
>TRBD2|16|NA|TRBV19|TRBJ2-1
CASSIGSGRSINEQFF
TGTGCCAGTAGTATCGGTAGCGGGAGGTCCATCAATGAGCAGTTCTTC
>NA|15|NA|TRBV11-3|TRBJ1-4
CASSLFSGANEKLFF
TGTGCCAGCAGCTTATTCTCAGGGGCTAATGAAAAACTGTTTTTT
>TRBD2|16|NA|TRBV14|TRBJ2-1
CASSPLAGGPFNEQFF
TGTGCCAGCAGCCCACTAGCGGGAGGCCCATTCAATGAGCAGTTCTTC
>TRBD1|14|once|TRBV7-2|TRBJ2-5
CASSSDRGEETQYF
TGTGCCAGCAGCAGTGACAGGGGGGAAGAGACCCAGTACTTC
>NA|15|NA|TRBV19|TRBJ1-3
CASSGLGATGNTIYF
TGTGCCAGTTCGGGTTTGGGGGCCACTGGAAACACCATATATTTT
>NA|14|NA|TRBV9|TRBJ1-3
CASSFGGAGNTIYF
TGTGCCAGCAGCTTCGGTGGTGCTGGAAACACCATATATTTT
>TRBD1|15|NA|TRBV6-5|TRBJ1-2
CASRERTGGSYGYTF
TGTGCCAGCAGGGAGAGGACAGGGGGCTCCTATGGCTACACCTTC
>TRBD1|16|NA|TRBV5-5|TRBJ1-1
CASSGRGLLMNTEAFF
TGTGCCAGCAGCGGCAGGGGGCTCCTCATGAACACTGAAGCTTTCTTT
>TRBD1|13|once|TRBV29-1|TRBJ1-2
CSVDLTGGGGYTF
TGCAGCGTTGACCTAACAGGGGGCGGCGGCTACACCTTC
>NA|13|NA|TRBV27|TRBJ1-1
CASSFRQNTEAFF
TGTGCCAGCAGTTTCCGACAGAACACTGAAGCTTTCTTT
>NA|15|NA|TRBV27|TRBJ1-2
CASTSGTNANYGYTF
TGTGCCAGCACATCCGGGACAAATGCTAACTATGGCTACACCTTC
>TRBD1|13|NA|TRBV5-4|TRBJ2-5
CASSGDSKETQYF
TGTGCCAGCAGCGGGGACAGCAAAGAGACCCAGTACTTC
>TRBD1|15|NA|TRBV10-3|TRBJ2-1
CAIMPGRTGEGEQFF
TGTGCCATCATGCCGGGACGGACAGGAGAGGGTGAGCAGTTCTTC
>NA|15|NA|TRBV19|TRBJ2-6
CASSAARRGANVLTF
TGTGCCAGTAGTGCGGCGCGGCGTGGGGCCAACGTCCTGACTTTC
>NA|13|NA|TRBV7-9|TRBJ1-5
CASSLGGGDPRHF
TGTGCCAGCAGCTTAGGCGGGGGGGATCCTCGGCATTTT
>NA|15|NA|TRBV7-9|TRBJ2-5
CASSFRDLRQETQYF
TGTGCCAGCAGCTTCCGGGACTTGAGACAAGAGACCCAGTACTTC
>NA|16|once|TRBV19|TRBJ1-5
CASSIGSGVPNQPQHF
TGTGCCAGTAGTATAGGGTCGGGGGTTCCCAATCAGCCCCAGCATTTT